Sequencing of this T cell receptor (beta chain) was carried out in a study of blood T cells in healthy people across ages. Alongside a J-beta primer mix, a sample-barcoded 5' primer served in a second PCR lasting about 7 to 11 cycles. Each CDR3 protein gets one entry after TCRdb re-called the 5' RACE reads with MiXCR. The sample carries hundreds of thousands of distinct CDR3 sequences, 24% recorded once. Germline assignment: CDR1 MNHNS and CDR2 SASEGT. The CDR3 contains 14 residues. Trimming took 2 bases from V and 7 from J; bases not matched to a gene: 8. The authors isolated at least 7 million PBMCs per sample. In the case of this clonotype: What it recognizes is unknown.

Study-wide findings and caveats: Diversity figures based on one million T cells were deemed too low.

These data were also reused for a study on T cells of mothers and their children. That report notes: In the second PCR, M1S primer introduced barcodes and 2-4 random bases. Related pairs of mothers and children showed slightly higher, non-significant overlap versus unrelated pairs.

This TCR came from a boy younger than 18 in good health. Sequencing was carried out using blood. V usage is TRBV6-1 and J usage is TRBJ2-7; 7 nucleotides align to TRBD1. CDR3 DNA sequence: TGTGCCAGCAGTGAAAGGGCGACAGGGAAGGAGCAGTACTTC. This encodes CASSERATGKEQYF.